The 14 T cell receptor beta chains reported below all come from one sample, sequenced in a study of early T cells in non-severe SARS-CoV-2 infection. TCRdb independently ran MiXCR on the 5' RACE reads; one entry per CDR3 protein. Among under 45,000 distinct CDR3 sequences listed, about 8% were seen once. This material consisted of whole blood, taken at baseline. All receptors come from an adult who was a healthcare worker with PCR-confirmed SARS-CoV-2 infection or an uninfected control (not recorded which).

This clonotype occurred a few times. V usage is TRBV10-3 and J usage is TRBJ2-2, with 13 nucleotides matching TRBD2. The V gene end was trimmed by 0 bases and the J gene end by 1 base; junction bases not matched to a gene: 2. The CDR3 runs to 18 residues. Germline-derived CDR1 and CDR2 are ENHRY and SYGVKD. The CDR3 DNA reads as TGTGCCATCAGTGAGTCCAGGACTAGCGGGGGGAACACCGGGGAGCTGTTTTTT. Translated, it gives CAISESRTSGGNTGELFF.

This clonotype has at least ten counts. The chain is built from TRBV18 and TRBJ2-7, with D perhaps matching TRBD1 (8 bases). Trimming removed 3 bases from V and 1 base from J, with 13 bases in between. From germline, CDR1 is KGHSH and CDR2 LQKENI. This CDR3 has 15 amino acids. CDR3 sequence: CASSPGQGGSYEQYF. The CDR3, as DNA: TGTGCCAGCTCACCCGGACAGGGAGGGTCCTACGAGCAGTACTTC.

The chain has TRBV11-2 and TRBJ1-1; D unresolved. CDR3 length: 13 amino acids. Germline V gene data show CDR1 as SGHAT and CDR2 as FQNNGV. Trimming cost V 2 bases and J 5 bases, with 9 bases left between them. The CDR3 bases are TGTGCCAGCAGCTTACCGTCGGTGACTGAAGCTTTCTTT. It codes for CASSLPSVTEAFF.

The V gene is TRBV10-3, the J gene TRBJ1-2; no firm D call. CDR3 size: 14 residues. Per germline, CDR1 ENHRY and CDR2 SYGVKD. Trimming shortened V by 0 bases and J by 2 bases, and 7 bases separated the two germline ends. This CDR3 is CAISESQANYGYTF. The CDR3 nucleotides are TGTGCCATCAGTGAGTCCCAGGCGAACTATGGCTACACCTTC.

This clonotype was seen repeatedly, ten times or more. The genes are TRBV6-5 and TRBJ1-6; no definite D call. Trimming removed 0 bases from V and 8 bases from J, with 11 bases in between. CDR1 is MNHEY and CDR2 is SVGAGI in the germline V gene. The CDR3 contains 15 residues. DNA for the CDR3: TGTGCCAGCAGTTACTCTTTGGGAGAGGATTCACCCCTCCACTTT. It is translated as CASSYSLGEDSPLHF.

The chain uses TRBV5-4 and TRBJ2-3; the D gene is possibly TRBD2 (5 bases). Trimming cost V 2 bases and J 0 bases, with 10 bases left between them. The CDR3 is 15 residues long. Germline V gene data show CDR1 as SGHNT and CDR2 as YYREEE (reference sequence). CDR3 in amino acids: CASSFTGLSTDTQYF. DNA for the CDR3: TGTGCCAGCAGCTTTACGGGGTTAAGCACAGATACGCAGTATTTT.

This clonotype was found a few times. The CDR3 protein is CAWSVPGLRGNEQFF. CDR3 sequence (DNA): TGTGCCTGGAGTGTACCGGGTTTAAGGGGCAATGAGCAGTTCTTC. This rearrangement joins TRBV30 to TRBJ2-1; a possible D gene is TRBD1 (5 bases). Trimming cost V 0 bases and J 6 bases, with 15 bases left between them. CDR3 length: 15 residues. The germline V gene encodes CDR1 GTSNPN and CDR2 SVGIG (reference sequence).

There are a few counts of this clonotype. The chain uses TRBV5-1 and TRBJ2-7; TRBD1 or TRBD2 may be the D gene (5 bases each). Germline V CDR1 and CDR2: SGHRS, YFSETQ. The V and J ends lost 3 bases and 3 bases respectively, with 13 bases between them. This CDR3 has 14 residues. In DNA form, the CDR3 reads TGCGCCAGCAGCTCCGGGACGGGAAACTACGAGCAGTACTTC. Amino acids: CASSSGTGNYEQYF.

There are many counts of this clonotype. The gene calls are TRBV20-1 and TRBJ2-5; TRBD1 aligns across 8 bases. The CDR3 runs to 12 residues. J lost 5 bases, V lost 5 bases, and 4 bases had no gene match. Germline loops: CDR1 DFQATT, CDR2 SNEGSKA (reference sequence). The CDR3 sequence: CSAQGAGETQYF. CDR3 nucleotide sequence: TGCAGTGCTCAGGGGGCCGGGGAGACCCAGTACTTC.

The chain links TRBV9 to TRBJ1-6; D possibly corresponds to TRBD1 (5 bases). V was shortened by 0 bases and J by 8 bases, with 12 bases between the two germline ends. This CDR3 is 15 amino acids long. Per the germline V gene, CDR1 is SGDLS and CDR2 is YYNGEE. The CDR3 loop reads CASSVGPGRDSPLHF. CDR3 bases: TGTGCCAGCAGCGTAGGCCCAGGGAGGGATTCACCCCTCCACTTT.

There are many counts of this clonotype. The chain combines TRBV13 with TRBJ2-1, with a weak D call TRBD1 (7 bases). V was shortened by 1 base and J by 2 bases, with 12 bases between the two germline ends. Germline CDR1 reads PRHDT; CDR2 reads FYEKMQ (reference sequence). This CDR3 contains 16 residues. CDR3: CASSLEAGGTYNEQFF. CDR3 nucleotides: TGTGCCAGCAGCTTAGAGGCAGGGGGGACCTACAATGAGCAGTTCTTC.

V usage is TRBV30 and J usage is TRBJ2-7, with a tentative D call TRBD2 (6 bases). The CDR3 length is 11 residues. Trimming removed 7 bases at V and 6 bases at J, with 13 bases between. Germline loops: CDR1 GTSNPN, CDR2 SVGIG (reference sequence). CDR3 DNA: TGTGCCTACTCATGGGGAGGCGAGCAGTACTTC. Its translation is CAYSWGGEQYF.

This clonotype has only a few counts. The genes are TRBV7-8 and TRBJ2-7; TRBD1 matches at 10 bases. The V and J ends lost 5 bases and 4 bases, in that order; junction bases with no gene match: 5. CDR1 and CDR2 from the germline V gene are SGHVS and FQNEAQ. There are 14 residues in the CDR3. The CDR3 bases are TGTGCCAGCAGCACCGGGACAGGGGTATACGAGCAGTACTTC. This encodes CASSTGTGVYEQYF.

This clonotype was recorded at least ten times. The gene calls are TRBV5-1 and TRBJ1-6, with D perhaps TRBD1 (6 bases). V dropped 5 bases and J dropped 4 bases, with 16 bases sitting between them. Germline V gene sequence: CDR1 SGHRS, CDR2 YFSETQ. The CDR3 covers 16 residues. The CDR3 loop reads CASSPSPDSYNSPLHF. The CDR3 DNA reads TGCGCCAGCAGTCCCAGTCCGGACAGTTATAATTCACCCCTCCACTTT.